The 3 T cell receptor beta chains below come from one sample, sequenced in a study of shared clonotypes between healthy human individuals. Sequencing used immunoSEQ multiplex PCR; TCRdb keeps in-frame clones, though not all of them. The sample shows 1.6 million or so clones, approximately 98.5% of them seen only once. Specimen: naive CD4+ T cells sorted from blood. Subset of the sample: CD45RA+ positively selected. These receptors were taken from a man aged 25 to 45 in good health.

This chain connects TRBV9 to TRBJ2-2; 7 nucleotides align to TRBD2. Germline CDR1 and CDR2: SGDLS and YYNGEE. The CDR3 runs 18 residues. With V trimmed by 7 bases and J by 2 bases, 17 bases remained unmatched. CDR3 loop: CASSKLSSGLLNTGELFF. The CDR3 DNA follows: TGTGCCAGCTCCAAATTATCTTCGGGACTACTAAACACCGGGGAGCTGTTTTTT.

A remark on this clone: Other DNA variants within this sample encode the same CDR3. V usage is TRBV5-1 and J usage is TRBJ2-1; no clear D. Trimming left V 0 bases short and J 10 bases short, with 11 bases between. The V gene's germline CDR1 is SGHRS and CDR2 YFSETQ. This CDR3 has 13 residues. CDR3 in DNA: TGCGCCAGCAGCTTGGCCGGCGGCAACGAGCAGTTCTTC. Residues: CASSLAGGNEQFF.

The chain is built from TRBV5-4 and TRBJ2-1; no clear D. Germline assignment: CDR1 SGHNT and CDR2 YYREEE (reference sequence). The CDR3 extends over 13 amino acids. Trimming pared 0 bases from V and 7 bases from J, leaving 8 bases between. CDR3 protein: CASSLARWNEQFF. CDR3 DNA sequence: TGTGCCAGCAGCTTGGCCCGCTGGAATGAGCAGTTCTTC.